This TCR beta chain was observed in a study of spatial heterogeneity in lung cancer. Study summary: Where present, follow-up PBMC were sequenced a median of about 2 years after resection.

Unique molecular identifiers tagged every individual TCR cDNA molecule. TCRdb called the 5' RACE reads again in MiXCR, with one record for every CDR3 protein. The sample shows around 20,000 distinct CDR3 sequences, approximately 8.5% of them seen only once. Germline V lookup: CDR1 MNHEY, CDR2 SMNVEV (reference sequence). V was trimmed by 1 base and J by 0 bases, leaving 11 bases between them. The CDR3 has 16 residues. Study-wide results and limits: Resection blood, more than follow-up blood, showed ubiquitous expanded tumor TCRs.

Regarding time point: blood at routine non-recurrence follow-up after resection. Tumor, nontumor lung or frozen PBMC supplied whole RNA that was sequenced unsorted. This clonotype was counted ten times or more. Its cognate antigen is unknown. Material: PBMCs, obtained at follow-up. V and J are TRBV27 and TRBJ2-3, with D possibly being TRBD2 (5 bases). The TCR was taken from a male donor with early-stage non-small cell lung cancer. Here the CDR3 reads CASSLLGSESTDTQYF. CDR3 coding DNA: TGTGCCAGCAGTTTATTGGGTAGCGAGAGCACAGATACGCAGTATTTT.